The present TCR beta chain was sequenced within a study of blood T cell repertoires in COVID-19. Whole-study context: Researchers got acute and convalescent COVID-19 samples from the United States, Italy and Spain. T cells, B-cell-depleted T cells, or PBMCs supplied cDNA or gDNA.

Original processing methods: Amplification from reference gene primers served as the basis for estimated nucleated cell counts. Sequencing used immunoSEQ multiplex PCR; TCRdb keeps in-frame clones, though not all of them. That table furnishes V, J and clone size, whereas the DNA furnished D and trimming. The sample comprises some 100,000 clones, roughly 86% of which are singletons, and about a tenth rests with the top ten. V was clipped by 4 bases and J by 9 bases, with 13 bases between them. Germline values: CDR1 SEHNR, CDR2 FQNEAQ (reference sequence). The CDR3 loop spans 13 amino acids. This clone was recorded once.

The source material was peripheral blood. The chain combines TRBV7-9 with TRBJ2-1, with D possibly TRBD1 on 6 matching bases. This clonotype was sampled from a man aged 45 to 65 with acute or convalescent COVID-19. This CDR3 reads CASSYNRDLEQFF. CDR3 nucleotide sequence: TGTGCCAGCAGCTACAACAGGGACCTTGAGCAGTTCTTC.